This T cell receptor beta chain was identified during a study of T cell changes during pregnancy in multiple sclerosis (dated by TCRdb to the late 2010s). Concerning the study at large: In women with multiple sclerosis, the researchers looked at how the T cell repertoire shifted as pregnancy progressed.

For this clone: This clone's antigen is unknown. Base-call qualities are not available, and no considerably larger clone is one nucleotide away.

Libraries came from the immunoSEQ multiplex PCR assay. TCRdb holds this immuneACCESS table with in-frame rearrangements only. Some clones are missing; in checked studies, unresolved V genes explain under half, and the rest has no known cause. The sample table lists about 50,000 clones, 90% to 95% of them with a count of one. Clones ranked in the top ten supply around 0.4% of the sample. The sequence came from a female donor with multiple sclerosis, enrolled in a pregnancy study. Here the sequenced sample was CD4+ T cells from peripheral blood mononuclear cells, taken before pregnancy.

The nucleotides read TGTGCCAGCAGCTTATATCTAGTGGCCATACGCGAGCAGTACTTC. This encodes CASSLYLVAIREQYF. The chain links TRBV7-9 with TRBJ2-7; no D gene call is confident. Trimming takes 2 bases from V and 6 bases from J, and the germline ends sit 17 bases apart. From its cysteine to its phenylalanine, the CDR3 spans 15 amino acids. The kept DNA is CDR3 alone, 45 bases in frame from the first base. Per the germline V gene (reference sequence), SEHNR is the CDR1 and FQNEAQ is the CDR2.